What follows is one TCR beta chain and its context. What it recognizes is unknown. This record belongs to a study of T cells after posttransplantation cyclophosphamide. Findings and caveats of the study: Skin or GI-infiltrating T cells shared few TRB sequences with blood. Donor CD8+ memory clones often dominated recipient blood repertoires at later times.

On the day of bone marrow donation, the related graft donor provided peripheral blood. CDR3 length: 13 residues. The germline V and J ends were trimmed by 6 bases and 7 bases, with 13 bases remaining between them. Repertoires were generated with immunoSEQ multiplex PCR, while TCRdb's copy carries only in-frame clones and drops some. The sample shows 30,000 or so clones, none of them appearing just once. The chain carries TRBV12-3 or TRBV12-4 and TRBJ2-1; a possible D gene is TRBD2 (5 bases). Specimen: PBMCs. This clonotype was sampled from a woman aged 25-40 years in good health and a related stem cell transplant donor. The CDR3 sequence is CASSVTSGNEQFF. The CDR3 DNA follows: TGTGCCAGCAGCGTAACCTCGGGGAATGAGCAGTTCTTC.